This T cell receptor (beta chain) was captured by sequencing in a study of cytomegalovirus exposure and HLA in healthy donors. Study at large: Caucasian-associated ancestry cluster membership applied to around 76% of several hundred genotyped donors.

As concerns this clone: The antigen remains unidentified.

Vbeta (60) and Jbeta (13) primers were used in the PCR. Clones were read by immunoSEQ multiplex PCR, and TCRdb kept only the in-frame ones, dropping some. The repertoire holds about 210,000 clones, with roughly 80% as singletons. The study, taken as a whole, reports: Researchers reported in a later analysis that common viral pathogens appeared linked to several top clusters.

Germline CDR1 is MGHRA and CDR2 is YSYEKL. V lost 5 bases and J 5 bases, leaving 10 bases between the germline ends. The CDR3 totals 13 residues. The receptor was isolated from a man in his forties or fifties in good health and CMV-seropositive. Sequenced sample: PBMCs. This chain connects TRBV4-1 to TRBJ2-1; D unclear. CDR3 sequence reads: CASSSHLDNEQFF. The CDR3, as DNA: TGCGCCAGCAGCTCCCACTTGGACAATGAGCAGTTCTTC.